This T cell receptor beta chain derives from a study of blood T cell repertoires in COVID-19. Someone with COVID-19 had been met by exposed participants within 2 weeks before study entry. Germline values: CDR1 SEHNR, CDR2 FQNEAQ (reference sequence). The CDR3 extends over 13 amino acids. The V segment lost 3 bases and the J segment 7 bases; nucleotides outside the gene matches: 5. Here immunoSEQ multiplex PCR was the method, and the copy in TCRdb shows in-frame clones only, minus some. The table has about 260,000 clones, 85% to 90% seen once. The receptor comes from a man aged 45-65 years who had been exposed to COVID-19. Sequencing input: PBMCs or T cells enriched from blood (not recorded which). The V gene is TRBV7-9, the J gene TRBJ2-7, with 8 bases fitting TRBD1. DNA of the CDR3: TGTGCCAGCAGCTTGGTCAGGGGGCGGGAGCAGTACTTC. The encoded protein is CASSLVRGREQYF.